This is a list of T cell receptor beta chains from one sample in a study of blood T cell repertoires in COVID-19. The protocol was immunoSEQ multiplex PCR, while the TCRdb copy is restricted to in-frame clones and leaves out a portion. The sample contains some 210,000 clones, roughly 81% of which appear only once. Sequenced: peripheral blood. These receptor sequences come from a woman in her forties or fifties with active or convalescent COVID-19. The CDR3 runs from the conserved cysteine through the conserved F or W. A D gene is named only where the DNA matches it firmly. Size values are once, few and many counts, or a class for expanded clones, and some rows have none.

V gene: TRBV9; clone size: -; J gene: TRBJ2-3; D gene: TRBD2; CDR3 DNA: TGTGCCAGCAGCGTCGGGGGGGTCACAGATACGCAGTATTTT; CDR3 protein: CASSVGGVTDTQYF
V gene: TRBV28; clone size: few; J gene: TRBJ2-1; D gene: -; CDR3 DNA: TGTGCCAGCCGTCCCGGGGGCGGGGGATACTACAATGAGCAGTTCTTC; CDR3 protein: CASRPGGGGYYNEQFF
V gene: TRBV11-1; clone size: -; J gene: TRBJ1-1; D gene: -; CDR3 DNA: TGTGCCAGCAGGGAGTACAGGATGAACACTGAAGCTTTCTTT; CDR3 protein: CASREYRMNTEAFF
V gene: TRBV19; clone size: few; J gene: TRBJ1-2; D gene: TRBD1; CDR3 DNA: TGTGCCAGTAGTATCCCCGGGACAGGGTACGGCTACACCTTC; CDR3 protein: CASSIPGTGYGYTF
V gene: TRBV18; clone size: -; J gene: TRBJ2-3; D gene: -; CDR3 DNA: TGTGCCAGCTCACCCGGACTTTCAGATACGCAGTATTTT; CDR3 protein: CASSPGLSDTQYF
V gene: TRBV19; clone size: -; J gene: TRBJ1-5; D gene: -; CDR3 DNA: TGTGCCAGTAGTATCGAGACAGGAGGAAGTCAGCCCCAGCATTTT; CDR3 protein: CASSIETGGSQPQHF
V gene: TRBV6-5; clone size: -; J gene: TRBJ1-1; D gene: TRBD1; CDR3 DNA: TGTGCCAGCACCCTGGCCGGGACAGTCGACACTGAAGCTTTCTTT; CDR3 protein: CASTLAGTVDTEAFF
V gene: TRBV29-1; clone size: -; J gene: TRBJ1-1; D gene: TRBD1; CDR3 DNA: TGCAGCGTTGGAGGACAGGCGCTGATGAACACTGAAGCTTTCTTT; CDR3 protein: CSVGGQALMNTEAFF
V gene: TRBV2; clone size: few; J gene: TRBJ1-5; D gene: -; CDR3 DNA: TGTGCCAGCAGTCAGAGACAGCGCAATCAGCCCCAGCATTTT; CDR3 protein: CASSQRQRNQPQHF
V gene: TRBV30; clone size: -; J gene: TRBJ1-5; D gene: -; CDR3 DNA: TGTGCCTGGACCCTAGGAGGAGGGAGCAATCAGCCCCAGCATTTT; CDR3 protein: CAWTLGGGSNQPQHF
V gene: TRBV11-2; clone size: -; J gene: TRBJ2-2; D gene: TRBD2; CDR3 DNA: TGTGCCAGCAGCTTGGTGGGGACTAGCGGGGGAATCACCGGGGAGCTGTTTTTT; CDR3 protein: CASSLVGTSGGITGELFF
V gene: TRBV24-1; clone size: -; J gene: TRBJ1-1; D gene: -; CDR3 DNA: TGTGCCACCAGTGCGGCAGGGTCGGGCACTGAAGCTTTCTTT; CDR3 protein: CATSAAGSGTEAFF
V gene: TRBV5-6; clone size: -; J gene: TRBJ1-1; D gene: -; CDR3 DNA: TGTGCCAGCAGCTTTCGAGGAGGTGTAGTGAACACTGAAGCTTTCTTT; CDR3 protein: CASSFRGGVVNTEAFF
V gene: TRBV9; clone size: once; J gene: TRBJ2-7; D gene: -; CDR3 DNA: TGTGCCAGCAGCGTAGGCCCAGGGAACTACGAGCAGTACTTC; CDR3 protein: CASSVGPGNYEQYF
V gene: TRBV19; clone size: -; J gene: TRBJ1-5; D gene: -; CDR3 DNA: TGTGCCAGTAGTGAGAGGGAAGCCGTATGGAATCAGCCCCAGCATTTT; CDR3 protein: CASSEREAVWNQPQHF
V gene: TRBV11-2; clone size: -; J gene: TRBJ2-3; D gene: -; CDR3 DNA: TGTGCCAGCAGCTTAGGACGCCTAGCGACCGCTAGCACAGATACGCAGTATTTT; CDR3 protein: CASSLGRLATASTDTQYF
V gene: TRBV19; clone size: -; J gene: TRBJ2-7; D gene: -; CDR3 DNA: TGTGCCAGTAGTCTTTCGACAGCCTACGAGCAGTACTTC; CDR3 protein: CASSLSTAYEQYF
V gene: TRBV29-1; clone size: -; J gene: TRBJ2-5; D gene: -; CDR3 DNA: TGCAGCGTTTCGCCGGCTAGGGGTGCGACCCAGTACTTC; CDR3 protein: CSVSPARGATQYF
V gene: TRBV30; clone size: -; J gene: TRBJ2-1; D gene: TRBD2; CDR3 DNA: TGTGCCTGGACGTTAGGCGGGAGGGCCCCCAATGAGCAGTTCTTC; CDR3 protein: CAWTLGGRAPNEQFF
V gene: TRBV29-1; clone size: -; J gene: TRBJ1-1; D gene: -; CDR3 DNA: TGCAGCGTTGGGAGGTCGGAGAACACTGAAGCTTTCTTT; CDR3 protein: CSVGRSENTEAFF
V gene: TRBV19; clone size: -; J gene: TRBJ2-7; D gene: TRBD2; CDR3 DNA: TGTGCCAGTAGTTACCTAGCGGGGCGTTCCTACGAGCAGTACTTC; CDR3 protein: CASSYLAGRSYEQYF
V gene: TRBV19; clone size: -; J gene: TRBJ1-5; D gene: TRBD1; CDR3 DNA: TGTGCCAGTACCCCCCTATTGACAGGGGCTGAGCAGCCCCAGCATTTT; CDR3 protein: CASTPLLTGAEQPQHF
V gene: TRBV19; clone size: -; J gene: TRBJ1-3; D gene: TRBD1; CDR3 DNA: TGTGCCAGTAGTGCCCGGACAGGGTGGGACTCTGGAAACACCATATATTTT; CDR3 protein: CASSARTGWDSGNTIYF
V gene: TRBV4-1; clone size: -; J gene: TRBJ2-1; D gene: TRBD2; CDR3 DNA: TGCGCCAGCAGCCAACTAATGACTAGCGGGGGGCTTAATGAGCAGTTCTTC; CDR3 protein: CASSQLMTSGGLNEQFF
V gene: TRBV4-1; clone size: -; J gene: TRBJ2-5; D gene: -; CDR3 DNA: TGCGCCAGCAGCCACCCGAACAGGGAAGAGACCCAGTACTTC; CDR3 protein: CASSHPNREETQYF
V gene: TRBV5-1; clone size: few; J gene: TRBJ2-1; D gene: TRBD1; CDR3 DNA: TGCGCCAGCAGCTTGACCCGGACAGGGACCAGGAATGAGCAGTTCTTC; CDR3 protein: CASSLTRTGTRNEQFF
V gene: TRBV28; clone size: -; J gene: TRBJ2-1; D gene: TRBD2; CDR3 DNA: TGTGCCAGCAGTTTGCTAGCGGTCTTTGGGGAGCAGTTCTTC; CDR3 protein: CASSLLAVFGEQFF
V gene: TRBV29-1; clone size: -; J gene: TRBJ1-2; D gene: -; CDR3 DNA: TGCAGCGTCTCCTTGACAGACATAAAGGCTAACTATGGCTACACCTTC; CDR3 protein: CSVSLTDIKANYGYTF
V gene: TRBV2; clone size: -; J gene: TRBJ1-3; D gene: -; CDR3 DNA: TGTGCCAGCAGTCTATCGGGCGGGCCGACCTCTGGAAACACCATATATTTT; CDR3 protein: CASSLSGGPTSGNTIYF
V gene: TRBV19; clone size: -; J gene: TRBJ1-6; D gene: -; CDR3 DNA: TGTGCCAGTAGTATCTACAGGACCCGTCATTCACCCCTCCACTTT; CDR3 protein: CASSIYRTRHSPLHF
V gene: TRBV6-2/TRBV6-3; clone size: -; J gene: TRBJ2-3; D gene: TRBD2; CDR3 DNA: TGTGCCAGCAGCCAGACTAGCGGAAGCACAGATACGCAGTATTTT; CDR3 protein: CASSQTSGSTDTQYF
V gene: TRBV19; clone size: -; J gene: TRBJ1-2; D gene: -; CDR3 DNA: TGTGCCAGTAGCCTACAAGGAGAGGGCCACTATGGCTACACCTTC; CDR3 protein: CASSLQGEGHYGYTF
V gene: TRBV6-5; clone size: -; J gene: TRBJ1-3; D gene: TRBD1; CDR3 DNA: TGTGCCAGCAGGGACAGGGTTTCTGGAAACACCATATATTTT; CDR3 protein: CASRDRVSGNTIYF
V gene: TRBV5-1; clone size: -; J gene: TRBJ2-3; D gene: TRBD2; CDR3 DNA: TGCGCCAGCAGCTTGGCTGGAGCGGGAGGCACAGATACGCAGTATTTT; CDR3 protein: CASSLAGAGGTDTQYF
V gene: TRBV12-3/TRBV12-4; clone size: -; J gene: TRBJ2-7; D gene: -; CDR3 DNA: TGTGCCAGCAGTTTTATCTGGCTTGAGCAGTACTTC; CDR3 protein: CASSFIWLEQYF
V gene: TRBV6-1; clone size: -; J gene: TRBJ2-3; D gene: -; CDR3 DNA: TGTGCCAGCAGTGAAGCGAGTCACCATACGCAGTATTTT; CDR3 protein: CASSEASHHTQYF
V gene: TRBV6-6; clone size: -; J gene: TRBJ1-6; D gene: -; CDR3 DNA: TGTGCCAGCTGGAGGGACAATTCACCCCTCCACTTT; CDR3 protein: CASWRDNSPLHF
V gene: TRBV28; clone size: few; J gene: TRBJ1-5; D gene: TRBD1; CDR3 DNA: TGTGCCATCGGGACAGAGGCGATTAGCAATCAGCCCCAGCATTTT; CDR3 protein: CAIGTEAISNQPQHF
V gene: TRBV7-7; clone size: -; J gene: TRBJ2-1; D gene: TRBD2; CDR3 DNA: TGTGCCAGCAGCTTAGTGCGGGGGGGCACCGATGAGCAGTTCTTC; CDR3 protein: CASSLVRGGTDEQFF
V gene: TRBV5-1; clone size: -; J gene: TRBJ1-3; D gene: TRBD1; CDR3 DNA: TGCGCCAGCAGCTTCCAGGGGGCAGACTCTGGAAACACCATATATTTT; CDR3 protein: CASSFQGADSGNTIYF